This TCR beta chain was captured in a study of blood T cells in healthy people across ages. Donation came from healthy Caucasian individuals in Russia who were aged roughly 6 to 100. Each sample yielded at least 6 million isolated PBMCs. Extractions gave at least 5.5 micrograms of total RNA per sample. Sample-barcoded 5' priming and a J-beta primer mix drove a second PCR of about 6 to 12 cycles. Every sample gave at least 2.5 million paired-end reads containing CDR3. TCRdb itself ran the 5' RACE reads through MiXCR, one entry per CDR3 protein. The repertoire includes roughly 1,800,000 distinct CDR3 sequences, about 49% of them detected once, and more than 2% sits in the top ten. This clonotype originated in a woman between 35 and 50 years old in good health. What was sequenced was blood.

Here the CDR3 reads CASSLDWAGQADTQYF. In DNA form, the CDR3 reads TGTGCCAGCAGCTTAGATTGGGCAGGGCAAGCAGATACGCAGTATTTT. This rearrangement joins TRBV7-6 to TRBJ2-3; weak D call: TRBD1 (5 bases). CDR3 size: 16 residues. Trimming took 1 base from V and 4 from J, leaving 15 bases between them. Germline assignment: CDR1 SGHVS and CDR2 FNYEAQ.